The 21 T cell receptor beta chains presented below share a single source sample, sequenced in a study of blood T cell repertoires in COVID-19 (dated by TCRdb to the early 2020s). The method was the immunoSEQ multiplex PCR assay. The table was pulled from immuneACCESS by TCRdb, which kept in-frame rearrangements only. Such tables lose some clones; where checked, under half of the loss comes from unresolved V genes, and the rest has no known cause. This sample is represented by almost 500,000 clones; 70% to 90% of them were singletons. Just over 8% of the sample comes from the top ten. Sequenced material: PBMCs or T cells enriched from blood (not recorded which). The source of these receptors is an older woman who had recovered from COVID-19.

This clone was seen more than once but under ten times. V usage is TRBV2 and J usage is TRBJ1-6; D is uncertain. This CDR3 spans 11 amino acids. The V end was cut by 8 bases, the J end by 8 bases, with 7 bases between. Germline values: CDR1 SNHLY, CDR2 FYNNEI. DNA of the CDR3: TGTGCCAGCGGTCGGGATTCACCCCTCCACTTT. It yields the protein CASGRDSPLHF.

V usage is TRBV27 and J usage is TRBJ2-7; D uncertain. This CDR3 is 13 amino acids long. Per germline, CDR1 MNHEY and CDR2 SMNVEV (reference sequence). V shed 2 bases and J shed 0 bases, with 5 bases lying between them. The CDR3 region is CASSLASSYEQYF. CDR3 nucleotide sequence: TGTGCCAGCAGTTTAGCGAGCTCCTACGAGCAGTACTTC.

This chain uses TRBV2 with TRBJ2-1; tentative D call: TRBD1 (5 bases). Trimming left V 9 bases short and J 0 bases short, with 15 bases between. The germline CDR1 and CDR2 sequences are SNHLY and FYNNEI. The CDR3 runs 15 residues. In nucleotides, the CDR3 is TGTGCCAGTAACAATCAGGGTCCCTCCTACAATGAGCAGTTCTTC. Translated, it gives CASNNQGPSYNEQFF.

Details on this clone: This sample also contains other DNA sequences that code for the same CDR3. The rearrangement uses TRBV18 and TRBJ2-7; TRBD2 matches 8 bases. This CDR3 contains 13 residues. The junction had 0 bases not matched to a gene; V was cut back by 2 bases and J by 3 bases. The V gene's germline CDR1 is KGHSH and CDR2 LQKENI. The CDR3 here is CASSPGTSYEQYV. CDR3 nucleotide sequence: TGTGCCAGCTCACCAGGGACTAGCTACGAGCAGTACGTC.

On this clone itself: Other nucleotide sequences from this sample produce the same CDR3. The rearrangement uses TRBV7-9 and TRBJ1-1; TRBD1 agrees at 7 bases. The V gene's germline CDR1 is SEHNR and CDR2 FQNEAQ (reference sequence). The V segment lost 2 bases and the J segment 3 bases; nucleotides outside the gene matches: 0. The CDR3 has 13 amino acids. The CDR3: CASSLTGDTEAFF. In nucleotides, the CDR3 is TGTGCCAGCAGCTTAACAGGGGACACTGAAGCTTTCTTT.

This CDR3 is CASSSPGQQFEALQYV. Here the CDR3 DNA reads TGTGCCAGCAGTTCCCCCGGACAGCAATTCGAGGCCCTGCAGTACGTC. The V gene is TRBV28, the J gene TRBJ2-7; tentative D call: TRBD1 (6 bases). The CDR3 contains 16 residues. V was pared by 4 bases and J by 9 bases, with 25 bases between. CDR1 and CDR2 (germline): MDHEN, SYDVKM.

This clone was counted only a few times. CDR3 DNA: TGTGCCACCAGTGGCGGGGATAATCAGCCCCAGCATTTT. Protein product: CATSGGDNQPQHF. The chain uses TRBV24-1 and TRBJ1-5, with D hard to call. Trimming stripped 5 bases from V and 4 bases from J, with 8 bases between. Germline CDR1 and CDR2: KGHDR and SFDVKD. The CDR3 totals 13 residues.

This clone was counted a few times. V usage is TRBV24-1 and J usage is TRBJ2-1, with 9 positions matching TRBD1. This CDR3 region has 15 residues. The junction had 10 bases not matched to a gene; V was cut back by 4 bases and J by 10 bases. Germline V CDR1 and CDR2: KGHDR, SFDVKD. CDR3 loop: CATSEGTGLKREQFF. The CDR3 nucleotides are TGTGCCACCAGTGAGGGGACAGGGTTGAAGAGGGAGCAGTTCTTC.

V is TRBV6-2 or TRBV6-3 and J is TRBJ2-7; TRBD2 agrees at 11 bases. CDR3 length equals 15 residues. V was clipped by 6 bases and J by 0 bases; unmatched bases: 4. Germline V gene sequence: CDR1 MNHEY, CDR2 SVGEGT. CDR3 nucleotides: TGTGCCAGCAGCCCTAGCGGGGGGTACTCCTACGAGCAGTACGTC. Protein sequence: CASSPSGGYSYEQYV.

The count of this clone is one. V gene TRBV5-4 combines with J gene TRBJ1-3; a weak D match, TRBD1 (5 bases). Trimming removed 4 bases at V and 4 bases at J, with 15 bases between. Germline CDR1 is SGHNT and CDR2 is YYREEE (reference sequence). The CDR3 runs 15 residues. Here the CDR3 DNA reads TGTGCCAGCAGCCTGGAAGGGGTGGGGGGAAACACCATATATTTT. Its protein product is CASSLEGVGGNTIYF.

J is TRBJ1-1 and V is TRBV6-6; tentative D call: TRBD1 (5 bases). The V and J ends lost 8 bases and 0 bases respectively, with 7 bases between them. Germline V lookup: CDR1 MNHNY, CDR2 SVGAGI (reference sequence). The CDR3 has 12 amino acids. CDR3 sequence (DNA): TGTGCCAGCCGGGGGTTGAACACTGAAGCTTTCTTT. Protein sequence: CASRGLNTEAFF.

The V and J genes are TRBV7-9 and TRBJ2-2; no reliable D call. The CDR3 runs 16 residues. Trimming left V 1 base short and J 0 bases short, with 9 bases between. Germline loops: CDR1 SEHNR, CDR2 FQNEAQ (reference sequence). CDR3 sequence (DNA): TGTGCCAGCAGCTTAGGACTCTTTGCGAACACCGGGGAGCTGTTTTTT. Residues: CASSLGLFANTGELFF.

The gene calls are TRBV15 and TRBJ1-2; 9 bases agree with TRBD1. The CDR3 length is 18 residues. The V segment lost 0 bases and the J segment 4 bases; nucleotides outside the gene matches: 12. Germline loops: CDR1 LNHNV, CDR2 YYDKDF (reference sequence). The CDR3 DNA follows: TGTGCCACCAGCAGAGATGTGGGTTTGGTACAGGGGGCCTATGGCTACACCTTC. Encoded protein: CATSRDVGLVQGAYGYTF.

The rearrangement links TRBV6-1 to TRBJ1-2, with D hard to call. Trimming removed 3 bases from V and 8 bases from J, with 13 bases in between. Germline CDR1 MNHNS, CDR2 SASEGT. This CDR3 has 13 amino acids. The CDR3: CASSESAPGGYTF. In DNA form, the CDR3 reads TGTGCCAGCAGTGAGAGTGCGCCGGGGGGCTACACCTTC.

The gene calls are TRBV6-1 and TRBJ2-7; D is possibly TRBD2 (6 bases). Germline V gene sequence: CDR1 MNHNS, CDR2 SASEGT. This CDR3 comprises 16 residues. Deletions cut 2 bases from V and 3 bases from J, with 17 bases between. The CDR3, as DNA: TGTGCCAGCAGTGAAATGTCGCAGGGAGGCCACTACGAGCAGTACGTC. Protein: CASSEMSQGGHYEQYV.

The rearrangement uses TRBV5-1 and TRBJ1-3, with D possibly matching TRBD1 (5 bases). This CDR3 has 13 amino acids. V was trimmed by 7 bases and J by 4 bases, leaving 12 bases between them. CDR1 SGHRS and CDR2 YFSETQ come from the germline V gene. This CDR3 is CASRDSGGNTIYF. DNA for the CDR3: TGCGCCAGCCGCGACTCAGGGGGAAACACCATATATTTT. Full variable domain (outside the CDR3, taken from reference TRBV5-1 and TRBJ1-3): KAGVTQTPRYLIKTRGQQVTLSCSPISGHRSVSWYQQTPGQGLQFLFEYFSETQRNKGNFPGRFSGRQFSNSRSEMNVSTLELGDSALYLCASRDSGGNTIYFGEGSWLTVV.

The gene calls are TRBV7-2 and TRBJ2-7; 7 positions agree with TRBD2. J was trimmed by 2 bases and V by 1 base; bases with no gene match: 5. The CDR3 contains 15 residues. Germline values: CDR1 SGHTA, CDR2 FQGNSA. For the CDR3, the DNA is TGTGCCAGCAGCTTAGATGGGGGGGGACCCTACGAGCAGTACGTC. Translated, it gives CASSLDGGGPYEQYV.

The chain recombines TRBV19 with TRBJ2-4, with D possibly matching TRBD2 (5 bases). Germline loops: CDR1 LNHDA, CDR2 SQIVND (reference sequence). The CDR3 length is 17 residues. V was shortened by 5 bases and J by 8 bases, with 25 bases between the two germline ends. CDR3 loop: CASSPGFLRVARDIQYF. The CDR3 DNA is TGTGCCAGTAGTCCCGGCTTCTTAAGAGTCGCGCGGGACATTCAGTACTTC.

V is TRBV5-6 and J is TRBJ2-7; TRBD2 matches 9 bases. Germline CDR1 SGHDT, CDR2 YYEEEE. The CDR3 contains 13 residues. V lost 7 bases to trimming and J lost 3 bases; unmatched junction nucleotides: 5. The CDR3 region is CASGGTSYYEQYF. CDR3 coding DNA: TGTGCCAGCGGTGGGACTAGCTACTACGAGCAGTACTTC.

The chain links TRBV2 to TRBJ1-5, with D tentatively TRBD1 (6 bases). The CDR3 runs to 13 residues. Trimming took off 2 bases at V and 4 bases at J, with 6 bases between the two ends. Germline CDR1 and CDR2: SNHLY and FYNNEI. The CDR3 loop reads CASSERGNQPQHF. CDR3 DNA: TGTGCCAGCAGTGAAAGGGGGAATCAGCCCCAGCATTTT.

The chain employs TRBV27 and TRBJ2-3, with 12 bases that match TRBD2. Germline V gene data show CDR1 as MNHEY and CDR2 as SMNVEV (reference sequence). Losses at the gene ends were 5 bases for V and 6 bases for J; bases not matched to a gene: 9. The CDR3 sequence is 16 residues long. The DNA for the CDR3 is TGTGCCAGCAGTACCAGACTAGCGGGGGCAACGGATACGCAGTATTTT. Protein: CASSTRLAGATDTQYF.